The 12 T cell receptor beta chains listed next were all sequenced from one sample in a study of cytomegalovirus exposure and HLA in healthy donors. PCR employed 60 Vbeta and 13 Jbeta primers. Measured with immunoSEQ multiplex PCR; TCRdb has only the in-frame clones, and not every one. This table has fewer than 200,000 clones, about 85% appearing once. Sequencing used PBMCs. These receptors originate from a boy aged 2 to 10 in good health and CMV-seronegative.

This clone appeared a few times. This rearrangement joins TRBV27 to TRBJ1-1; possibly TRBD1 for D (5 bases). CDR3 length: 18 amino acids. Germline CDR1 and CDR2: MNHEY and SMNVEV (reference sequence). V lost 2 bases and J 0 bases, leaving 19 bases between the germline ends. The CDR3 coding sequence is TGTGCCAGCAGTTTACCCCGGACATCTCCCCGCTTGAACACTGAAGCTTTCTTT. Its protein is CASSLPRTSPRLNTEAFF.

This clone has just a few counts. The genes are TRBV28 and TRBJ1-1; 8 positions match TRBD1. V trimming: 3 bases; J trimming: 4 bases; junction bases outside the gene matches: 7. This CDR3 contains 15 residues. Germline values: CDR1 MDHEN, CDR2 SYDVKM. In nucleotides, the CDR3 is TGTGCCAGCAGTTTTACGGCAGGGGGCGGCACTGAAGCTTTCTTT. This encodes CASSFTAGGGTEAFF.

V usage is TRBV7-2 and J usage is TRBJ1-6; 9 bases match TRBD1. The CDR3 is made up of 14 amino acids. Germline V CDR1 and CDR2: SGHTA, FQGNSA. The V segment lost 5 bases and the J segment 14 bases; nucleotides outside the gene matches: 10. The chain's CDR3 is CASSPGQGSMTLHF. The CDR3 DNA follows: TGTGCCAGCAGCCCGGGACAGGGTTCTATGACCCTCCACTTT.

V usage is TRBV7-3 and J usage is TRBJ2-1, with 8 nucleotides matching TRBD2. CDR1 is SGHTA and CDR2 is FQGTGA in the germline V gene. J lost 5 bases, V lost 1 base, and 19 bases had no gene match. This CDR3 contains 20 residues. This CDR3 is CASSLKPGFSGNHPHNEQFF. CDR3 DNA sequence: TGTGCCAGCAGCTTAAAGCCGGGGTTTAGCGGGAACCACCCCCACAATGAGCAGTTCTTC.

V is TRBV9 and J is TRBJ2-7, with 8 bases fitting TRBD2. CDR1 SGDLS and CDR2 YYNGEE come from the germline V gene. Trimming removed 0 bases from V and 5 bases from J; junction bases left unmatched: 7. This CDR3 is 15 amino acids long. The CDR3 coding sequence is TGTGCCAGCAGCGTAGGTGGGCGGGAGGTCGACGAGCAGTACTTC. Translated: CASSVGGREVDEQYF.

This clone was found once. This chain joins TRBV11-1 and TRBJ1-1, with a possible D match to TRBD1 (6 bases). With 1 base removed from V and 3 bases from J, the gap between germline ends came to 18 bases. CDR1 is SGHAT, CDR2 FQDESV, per germline (reference sequence). The CDR3 covers 17 residues. CDR3: CASSLGYLGARDTEAFF. The CDR3 nucleotides read TGTGCCAGCAGCTTAGGGTATTTGGGGGCGCGAGACACTGAAGCTTTCTTT.

CDR3 region: CAWMAGVKETQYF. CDR3 bases: TGTGCCTGGATGGCGGGGGTAAAAGAGACCCAGTACTTC. The chain combines TRBV30 with TRBJ2-5, with TRBD2 matching over 7 bases. The CDR3 consists of 13 residues. The ends lost 4 bases at V and 3 bases at J; junction bases unmatched: 5. Germline CDR1 reads GTSNPN; CDR2 reads SVGIG (reference sequence).

The chain recombines TRBV28 with TRBJ2-2; 7 bases align to TRBD2. The junction had 6 bases not matched to a gene; V was cut back by 2 bases and J by 6 bases. The germline V gene has CDR1 MDHEN and CDR2 SYDVKM. This CDR3 comprises 15 residues. This CDR3 is CASSLGGVTPGELFF. The DNA of the CDR3 is TGTGCCAGCAGTTTAGGGGGGGTAACGCCCGGGGAGCTGTTTTTT.

The chain uses TRBV29-1 and TRBJ2-1; D gene unclear. This CDR3 spans 13 amino acids. Per the germline V gene, CDR1 is SQVTM and CDR2 is ANQGSEA. The V end lost 1 base, the J end lost 4 bases, and 8 bases lay between the germline ends. CDR3 nucleotides: TGCAGCGTTGAAGTCCAGGAATACAATGAGCAGTTCTTC. This gives the protein CSVEVQEYNEQFF.

The J gene is TRBJ2-5, the V gene TRBV27; D is possibly TRBD2 (7 bases). The CDR3 consists of 15 residues. The V end lost 4 bases, the J end lost 5 bases, and 17 bases lay between the germline ends. The V gene's germline CDR1 is MNHEY and CDR2 SMNVEV (reference sequence). CDR3 amino acids: CASSYTWGGLETQYF. The CDR3 nucleotides read TGTGCCAGCAGTTACACCTGGGGGGGCCTGGAGACCCAGTACTTC.

This clone appeared a single time. This rearrangement joins TRBV28 to TRBJ2-5; the match to TRBD2 covers 8 bases. The V and J ends lost 6 bases and 4 bases, in that order; junction bases with no gene match: 13. Germline-derived CDR1 and CDR2 are MDHEN and SYDVKM. This CDR3 has 16 amino acids. CDR3 residues: CASRTNSGKGRETQYF. For the CDR3, the DNA is TGTGCCAGCAGGACCAATAGCGGGAAGGGGAGAGAGACCCAGTACTTC.

J is TRBJ2-2 and V is TRBV29-1; 7 positions match TRBD2. Per germline, CDR1 SQVTM and CDR2 ANQGSEA. V trimming: 8 bases; J trimming: 4 bases; junction bases outside the gene matches: 16. This CDR3 comprises 16 residues. CDR3 sequence reads: CSFRGGGGKSTGELFF. CDR3 nucleotide sequence: TGCAGCTTCCGAGGTGGGGGGGGGAAGTCCACCGGGGAGCTGTTTTTT.